Sequencing of this T cell receptor (beta chain) was carried out in a study of long-term antiretroviral therapy in people with HIV. Trimming at V came to 10 bases and at J to 5 bases, leaving 5 bases not matched to a gene. CDR1 is MDHEN and CDR2 is SYDVKM in the germline V gene. The CDR3 runs 12 residues. Treatment locations for all participants with HIV were in the United States. Sequencing used immunoSEQ v3.0 at survey level. TCRdb's copy holds only in-frame clones and misses some; the assay was immunoSEQ multiplex PCR. The table lists some 24,000 clones, about 86% of them singletons. The rearrangement uses TRBV28 and TRBJ1-5, with 7 bases that match TRBD1. The sample here was unsorted PBMCs, taken at the start of antiretroviral therapy, before treatment. The receptor was isolated from a woman younger than 35 with HIV. CDR3 DNA sequence: TGTGCCACCCAGGGGGGGGATCAGCCCCAGCATTTT. Protein product: CATQGGDQPQHF. Using reference TRBV28 and TRBJ1-5 for the parts outside the CDR3, the full variable domain is DVKVTQSSRYLVKRTGEKVFLECVQDMDHENMFWYRQDPGLGLRLIYFSYDVKMKEKGDIPEGYSVSREKKERFSLILESASTNQTSMYLCATQGGDQPQHFGDGTRLSIL.